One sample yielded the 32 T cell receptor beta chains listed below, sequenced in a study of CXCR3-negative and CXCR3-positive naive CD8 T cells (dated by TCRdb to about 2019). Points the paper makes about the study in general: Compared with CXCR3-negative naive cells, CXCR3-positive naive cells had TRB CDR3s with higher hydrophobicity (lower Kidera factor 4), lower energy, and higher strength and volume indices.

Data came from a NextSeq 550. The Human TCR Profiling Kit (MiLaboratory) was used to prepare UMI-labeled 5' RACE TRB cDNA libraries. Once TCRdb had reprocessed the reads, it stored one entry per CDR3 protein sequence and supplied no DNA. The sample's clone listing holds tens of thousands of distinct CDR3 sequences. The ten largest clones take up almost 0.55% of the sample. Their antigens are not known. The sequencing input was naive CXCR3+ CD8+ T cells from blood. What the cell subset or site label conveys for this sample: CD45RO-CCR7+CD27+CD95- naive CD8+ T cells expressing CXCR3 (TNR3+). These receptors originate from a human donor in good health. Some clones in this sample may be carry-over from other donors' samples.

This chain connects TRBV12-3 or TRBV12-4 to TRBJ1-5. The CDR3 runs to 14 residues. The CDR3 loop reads CASSSGDSNQPQHF.

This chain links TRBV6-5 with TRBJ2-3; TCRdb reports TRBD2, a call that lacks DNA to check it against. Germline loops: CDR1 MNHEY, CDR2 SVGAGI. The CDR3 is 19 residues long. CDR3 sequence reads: CASSYRGSGRVPNTDTQYF.

The CDR3: CASSQDSLGGYGNTIYF. The V gene is TRBV4-3, the J gene TRBJ1-3; as DNA is missing, the TRBD1 call by TCRdb cannot be tested. The CDR3 consists of 17 residues. CDR1 and CDR2 (germline): LGHNA, YSLEER.

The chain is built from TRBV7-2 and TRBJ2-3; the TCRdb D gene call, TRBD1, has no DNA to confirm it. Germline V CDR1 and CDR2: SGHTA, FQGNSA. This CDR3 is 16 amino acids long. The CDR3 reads CASSHSGQGLTDTQYF.

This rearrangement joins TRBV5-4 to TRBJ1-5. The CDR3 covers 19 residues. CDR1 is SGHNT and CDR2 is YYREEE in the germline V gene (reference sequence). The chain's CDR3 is CASSLAAGSRKSLNQPQHF.

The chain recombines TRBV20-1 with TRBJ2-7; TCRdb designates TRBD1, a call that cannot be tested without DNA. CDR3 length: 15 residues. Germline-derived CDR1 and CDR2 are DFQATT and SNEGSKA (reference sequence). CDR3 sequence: CSVQSAGGESYEQYF.

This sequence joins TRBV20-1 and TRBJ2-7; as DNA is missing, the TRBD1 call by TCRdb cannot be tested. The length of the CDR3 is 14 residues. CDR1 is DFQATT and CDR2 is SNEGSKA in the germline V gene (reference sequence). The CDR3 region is CSARAMGGFSEQYF.

The CDR3 here is CASSFSPWTSVDGEQFF. The V and J genes are TRBV6-2 or TRBV6-3 and TRBJ2-1; the D call from TCRdb, TRBD2, cannot be confirmed without DNA. In germline, CDR1 is MNHEY, CDR2 SVGEGT. The CDR3 totals 17 residues.

CDR3 sequence: CASSQESSGGLPSYEQYF. The chain has TRBV4-3 and TRBJ2-7; the D call from TCRdb, TRBD2, cannot be confirmed without DNA. Germline V CDR1 and CDR2: LGHNA, YSLEER. The CDR3 covers 18 residues.

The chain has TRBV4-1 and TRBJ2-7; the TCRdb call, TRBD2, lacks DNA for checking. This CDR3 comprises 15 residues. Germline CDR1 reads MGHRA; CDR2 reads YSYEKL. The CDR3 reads CASSPRLAGGYEQYF.

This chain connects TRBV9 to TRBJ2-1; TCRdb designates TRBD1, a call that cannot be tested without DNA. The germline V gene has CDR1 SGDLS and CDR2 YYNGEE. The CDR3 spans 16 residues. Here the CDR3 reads CASSVGVGPRPDEQFF.

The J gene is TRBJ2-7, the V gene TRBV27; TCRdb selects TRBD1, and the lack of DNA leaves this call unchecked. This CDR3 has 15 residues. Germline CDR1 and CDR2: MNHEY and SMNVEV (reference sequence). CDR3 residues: CASTVIGGGGYEQYF.

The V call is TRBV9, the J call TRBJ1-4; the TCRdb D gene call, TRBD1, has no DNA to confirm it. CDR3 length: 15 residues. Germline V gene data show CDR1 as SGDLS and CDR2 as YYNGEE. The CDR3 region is CASSPRGTTTEKLFF.

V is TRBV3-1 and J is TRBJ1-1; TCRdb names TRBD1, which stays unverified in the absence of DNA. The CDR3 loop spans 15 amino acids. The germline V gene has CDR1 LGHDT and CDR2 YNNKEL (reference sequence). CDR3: CASSQTGHLNTEAFF.

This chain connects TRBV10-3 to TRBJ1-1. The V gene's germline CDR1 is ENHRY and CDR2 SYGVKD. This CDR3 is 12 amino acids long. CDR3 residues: CAISHGNTEAFF.

The CDR3 spells CASSLSPRPRANYGYTF. This sequence joins TRBV28 and TRBJ1-2; no DNA is available, so the TRBD1 call from TCRdb remains unchecked. Germline CDR1 and CDR2: MDHEN and SYDVKM. CDR3 length equals 17 residues.

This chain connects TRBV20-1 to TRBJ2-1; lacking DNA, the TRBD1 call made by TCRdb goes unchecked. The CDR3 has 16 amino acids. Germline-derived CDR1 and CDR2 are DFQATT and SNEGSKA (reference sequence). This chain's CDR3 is CSARDSGTANYNEQFF.

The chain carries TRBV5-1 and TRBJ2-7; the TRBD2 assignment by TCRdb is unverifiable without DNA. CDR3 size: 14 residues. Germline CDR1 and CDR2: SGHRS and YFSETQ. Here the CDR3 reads CASSLAGPRDEQYF. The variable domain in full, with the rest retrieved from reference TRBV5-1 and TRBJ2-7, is KAGVTQTPRYLIKTRGQQVTLSCSPISGHRSVSWYQQTPGQGLQFLFEYFSETQRNKGNFPGRFSGRQFSNSRSEMNVSTLELGDSALYLCASSLAGPRDEQYFGPGTRLTVT.

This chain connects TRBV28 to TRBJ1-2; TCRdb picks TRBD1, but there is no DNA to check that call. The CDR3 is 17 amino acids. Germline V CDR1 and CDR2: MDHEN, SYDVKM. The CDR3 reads CASSLPVGQERTYGYTF.

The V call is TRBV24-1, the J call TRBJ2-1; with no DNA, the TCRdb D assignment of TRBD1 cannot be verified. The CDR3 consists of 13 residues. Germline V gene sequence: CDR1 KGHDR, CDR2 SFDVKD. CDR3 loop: CATRGQGGNEQFF.

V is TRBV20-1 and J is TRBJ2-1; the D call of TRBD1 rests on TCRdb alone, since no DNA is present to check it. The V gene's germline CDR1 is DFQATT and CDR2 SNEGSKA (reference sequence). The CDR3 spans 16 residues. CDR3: CSARPPGTGINNEQFF.

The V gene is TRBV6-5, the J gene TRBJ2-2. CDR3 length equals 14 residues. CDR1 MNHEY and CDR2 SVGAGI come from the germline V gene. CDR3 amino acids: CASTYNSNTGELFF.

CDR3 in amino acids: CASSRWKGTDTQYF. This rearrangement joins TRBV28 to TRBJ2-3; there is no DNA to check the TCRdb D call of TRBD1. CDR1 and CDR2 from the germline V gene are MDHEN and SYDVKM. This CDR3 region has 14 residues. Drawing the rest from reference TRBV28 and TRBJ2-3, the complete variable domain is DVKVTQSSRYLVKRTGEKVFLECVQDMDHENMFWYRQDPGLGLRLIYFSYDVKMKEKGDIPEGYSVSREKKERFSLILESASTNQTSMYLCASSRWKGTDTQYFGPGTRLTVL.

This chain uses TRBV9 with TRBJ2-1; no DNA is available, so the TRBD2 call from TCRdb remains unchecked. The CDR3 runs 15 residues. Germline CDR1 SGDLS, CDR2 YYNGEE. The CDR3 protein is CASSHPSGRKYEQFF.

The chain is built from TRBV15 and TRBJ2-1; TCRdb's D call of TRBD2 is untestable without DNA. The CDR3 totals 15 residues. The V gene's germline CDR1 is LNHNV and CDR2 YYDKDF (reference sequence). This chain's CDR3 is CATSRGLAEYNEQFF.

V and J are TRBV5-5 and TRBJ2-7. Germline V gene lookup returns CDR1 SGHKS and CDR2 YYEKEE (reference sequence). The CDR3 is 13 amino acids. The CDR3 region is CASSPLDVNEQYF.

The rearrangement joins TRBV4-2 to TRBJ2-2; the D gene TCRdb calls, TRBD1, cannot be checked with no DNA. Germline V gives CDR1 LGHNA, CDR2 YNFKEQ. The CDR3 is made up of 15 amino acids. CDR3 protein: CASSQEDSDTGELFF.

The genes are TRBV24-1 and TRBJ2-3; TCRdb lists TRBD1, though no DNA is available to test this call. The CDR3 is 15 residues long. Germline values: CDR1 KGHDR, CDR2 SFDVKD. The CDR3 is CATSDLGQGPDTQYF.

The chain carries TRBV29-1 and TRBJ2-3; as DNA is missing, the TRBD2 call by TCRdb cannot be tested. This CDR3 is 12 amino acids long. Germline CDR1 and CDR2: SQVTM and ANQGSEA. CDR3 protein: CSDLGGTDTQYF.

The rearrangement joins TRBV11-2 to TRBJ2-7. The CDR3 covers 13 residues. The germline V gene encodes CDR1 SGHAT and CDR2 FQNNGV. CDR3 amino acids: CASSLNSLDEQYF.

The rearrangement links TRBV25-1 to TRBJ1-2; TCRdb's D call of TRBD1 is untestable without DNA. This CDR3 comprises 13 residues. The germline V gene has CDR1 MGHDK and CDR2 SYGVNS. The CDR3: CASSEPGDYGYTF.

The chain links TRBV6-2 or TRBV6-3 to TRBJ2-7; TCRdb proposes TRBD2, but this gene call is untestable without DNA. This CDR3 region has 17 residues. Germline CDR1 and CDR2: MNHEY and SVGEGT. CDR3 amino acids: CASSYSRELAGDYEQYF.